These 19 T cell receptor beta chains originate from one sample sequenced in a study of cytomegalovirus exposure and HLA in healthy donors listed by TCRdb under 2017. The protocol used for the library was the immunoSEQ multiplex PCR assay. For the multiplex PCR, a mixture combining 60 forward primers for TCR Vbeta segments and 13 reverse primers for TCR Jbeta segments was used. TCRdb took over this immuneACCESS table, retaining in-frame rearrangements with V and J assigned. Such tables are incomplete; in checked studies, under half of the missing clones stem from an unresolved V gene, and the remainder is unexplained. The sample contains fewer than 200,000 clones, roughly 90% of them found a single time. The ten largest make up about 0.21% of the sample. The sequencing input was PBMCs. The receptors originated from a girl less than two years old in good health and CMV-seronegative.

The V and J genes are TRBV4-1 and TRBJ1-6; D possibly corresponds to TRBD1 (6 bases). The CDR3 is 14 residues long. V dropped 0 bases and J dropped 7 bases, with 7 bases sitting between them. CDR1 is MGHRA and CDR2 is YSYEKL in the germline V gene. The CDR3 sequence: CASSQEGANSPLHF. Here the CDR3 DNA reads TGCGCCAGCAGCCAAGAGGGGGCCAATTCACCCCTCCACTTT.

This clone was found once. The chain employs TRBV4-1 and TRBJ1-1; TRBD1 aligns across 9 bases. The junction had 15 bases not matched to a gene; V was cut back by 1 base and J by 6 bases. The CDR3 is 18 residues long. CDR1 is MGHRA, CDR2 YSYEKL, per germline. CDR3 DNA: TGCGCCAGCAGCCAAGGCACAGGGGGCTTTTGGAGGATGGCTGAAGCTTTCTTT. It yields the protein CASSQGTGGFWRMAEAFF.

The chain employs TRBV7-9 and TRBJ2-5; D may be TRBD2 (6 bases). Trimming removed 0 bases from V and 1 base from J, with 15 bases in between. This CDR3 has 17 residues. Germline V gene lookup returns CDR1 SEHNR and CDR2 FQNEAQ (reference sequence). The CDR3 DNA follows: TGTGCCAGCAGCTTAGCCCAGAGACTAGTAAGCCAAGAGACCCAGTACTTC. It translates to CASSLAQRLVSQETQYF.

The chain combines TRBV30 with TRBJ2-7; the D gene is possibly TRBD1 (6 bases). V shed 6 bases and J shed 0 bases, with 9 bases lying between them. This CDR3 is 12 amino acids long. Germline CDR1 and CDR2: GTSNPN and SVGIG (reference sequence). Here the CDR3 reads CACGQSSYEQYF. DNA for the CDR3: TGTGCCTGCGGACAGAGCTCCTACGAGCAGTACTTC.

V gene TRBV10-2 combines with J gene TRBJ2-1; D is possibly TRBD1 (6 bases). Between the trimmed V and J ends, which lost 6 bases and 6 bases, there was a span of 15 bases. The CDR3 has 14 residues. Germline V lookup: CDR1 WSHSY, CDR2 SAAADI. The CDR3 sequence is CASSTGTFFNEQFF. The CDR3 DNA is TGCGCCAGCAGCACCGGGACATTTTTCAATGAGCAGTTCTTC.

The gene calls are TRBV7-8 and TRBJ1-4, with 9 bases aligning to TRBD1. Germline V gives CDR1 SGHVS, CDR2 FQNEAQ. With V trimmed by 5 bases and J by 8 bases, 6 bases remained unmatched. CDR3 length equals 14 residues. The CDR3, as DNA: TGTGCCAGCAGCCCTAACAGGGGGCGAGAAAAACTGTTTTTT. It codes for CASSPNRGREKLFF.

The V gene is TRBV10-3, the J gene TRBJ1-1; possible D gene TRBD1, 6 bases. V was clipped by 3 bases and J by 5 bases, with 16 bases between them. CDR1 and CDR2 from the germline V gene are ENHRY and SYGVKD. The CDR3 length is 15 residues. The DNA for the CDR3 is TGTGCCATCAGTGAACCGACAGGCTTTGGAACTGAAGCTTTCTTT. This translates into CAISEPTGFGTEAFF.

This chain uses TRBV30 with TRBJ2-3, with 8 bases lining up with TRBD1. The CDR3 runs 16 residues. With 3 bases clipped from V and 5 bases from J, the junction kept 13 bases outside the gene matches. Germline CDR1 and CDR2: GTSNPN and SVGIG (reference sequence). For the CDR3, the DNA is TGTGCCTGGAGGAGTGACAGGGGACTCGGGGGAGATACGCAGTATTTT. This codes for CAWRSDRGLGGDTQYF.

V gene TRBV6-5 combines with J gene TRBJ2-1; D is possibly TRBD2 (6 bases). Per the germline V gene, CDR1 is MNHEY and CDR2 is SVGAGI. The CDR3 is 14 residues long. V lost 5 bases, J lost 4 bases, and 12 bases lay in between. The CDR3 DNA reads TGTGCCAGCAGTCATCGGGAGACTTACAATGAGCAGTTCTTC. This gives the protein CASSHRETYNEQFF.

The chain recombines TRBV7-9 with TRBJ1-1; D perhaps matches TRBD1 (5 bases). Per germline, CDR1 SEHNR and CDR2 FQNEAQ (reference sequence). CDR3 size: 13 residues. V dropped 4 bases and J dropped 6 bases, with 12 bases sitting between them. CDR3 nucleotide sequence: TGTGCCAGCAGCTCGCAGGGAAGGCCTGAAGCTTTCTTT. It is translated as CASSSQGRPEAFF.

Turning to this clone: One end of the junction does not line up with germline, which may come from a read error. This chain uses TRBV6-1 with TRBJ2-7; D is ambiguous. CDR1 and CDR2 from the germline V gene are MNHNS and SASEGT. The CDR3 is 12 residues long. CDR3 DNA: TGTGCCGGCAGGAACTCCCTCTACGAGCAGTACTTC. Its translation is CAGRNSLYEQYF.

This clone has a single count. This CDR3 reads CASSPRLVEEQYF. As DNA, the CDR3 is TGTGCCAGCAGCCCCAGACTAGTTGAGGAGCAGTACTTC. V gene TRBV9 combines with J gene TRBJ2-7, with a tentative D call TRBD2 (6 bases). Germline-derived CDR1 and CDR2 are SGDLS and YYNGEE. Trimming removed 4 bases from V and 7 bases from J, with 15 bases in between. The CDR3 loop spans 13 amino acids.

The chain couples TRBV5-4 to TRBJ2-5; 9 positions agree with TRBD2. Germline V gives CDR1 SGHNT, CDR2 YYREEE (reference sequence). Germline trimming cut 4 bases from V and 0 bases from J; bases unmatched to any gene: 7. The CDR3 spans 16 residues. The DNA of the CDR3 is TGTGCCAGCAGCCGACCAGCGGGGGGAAACCAAGAGACCCAGTACTTC. Its translation is CASSRPAGGNQETQYF.

V and J are TRBV5-1 and TRBJ1-2; D is possibly TRBD1 (6 bases). Germline CDR1 and CDR2: SGHRS and YFSETQ. This CDR3 is built from 14 residues. The V end lost 4 bases, the J end lost 8 bases, and 18 bases lay between the germline ends. The CDR3 protein is CASSRDEQGSGYTF. The CDR3 nucleotides read TGCGCCAGCAGCCGCGATGAGCAGGGGAGCGGCTACACCTTC.

The gene calls are TRBV4-1 and TRBJ1-2; TRBD1 is a possible D gene (5 bases). In germline, CDR1 is MGHRA, CDR2 YSYEKL. With 0 bases removed from V and 2 bases from J, the gap between germline ends came to 13 bases. The CDR3 spans 16 residues. The CDR3 DNA reads TGCGCCAGCAGCCAAGAGACGACGGGGGGGAACTATGGCTACACCTTC. This sequence encodes CASSQETTGGNYGYTF.

The CDR3 DNA is TGCGCCAGCAGTCCACAGGGGACCAATGAAAAACTGTTTTTT. This gives the protein CASSPQGTNEKLFF. J is TRBJ1-4 and V is TRBV4-3; 7 bases fit TRBD1. V lost 6 bases, J lost 5 bases, and 6 bases stayed unmatched. The CDR3 is 14 amino acids. Germline V gene lookup returns CDR1 LGHNA and CDR2 YSLEER.

The chain links TRBV11-3 to TRBJ2-7; tentative D call: TRBD1 (5 bases). CDR3 length: 15 residues. The ends were cut back, 1 base at V and 2 bases at J, with 12 bases in the middle. Germline lookup yields CDR1 SGHNT and CDR2 YENEEA. CDR3 protein: CASSLGGALAYEQYF. The DNA of the CDR3 is TGTGCCAGCAGCTTAGGTGGGGCCTTGGCCTACGAGCAGTACTTC.

V usage is TRBV10-3 and J usage is TRBJ2-3; 9 positions agree with TRBD2. There are 14 residues in the CDR3. The junction had 6 bases not matched to a gene; V was cut back by 7 bases and J by 4 bases. The germline gives CDR1 ENHRY, CDR2 SYGVKD. The CDR3 coding sequence is TGTGCCATCATGGTAGCGGGGGAAGCAGATACGCAGTATTTT. Its translation is CAIMVAGEADTQYF.

This chain links TRBV6-1 with TRBJ2-5; possible D gene TRBD1, 5 bases. Per the germline V gene, CDR1 is MNHNS and CDR2 is SASEGT. V lost 8 bases and J 9 bases, leaving 19 bases between the germline ends. This CDR3 has 13 amino acids. The CDR3 is CASLSGMLMAQYF. In DNA form, the CDR3 reads TGTGCCAGCCTTTCAGGGATGCTAATGGCCCAGTACTTC.